These 9 T cell receptor beta chains share one sample of origin, sequenced in a study of blood T cell repertoires in COVID-19. TCRdb's copy holds only in-frame clones and misses some; the assay was immunoSEQ multiplex PCR. The sample yields roughly 270,000 clones, around 84% seen once. The sequenced material came from PBMCs or T cells enriched from blood (not recorded which). These receptors came from a woman aged 45-60 years who had recovered from COVID-19.

The rearrangement links TRBV19 to TRBJ2-2; 10 bases map to TRBD2. Trimming cost V 1 base and J 0 bases; bases outside gene matches: 2. The CDR3 length is 17 residues. Per the germline V gene, CDR1 is LNHDA and CDR2 is SQIVND (reference sequence). CDR3 sequence reads: CASSIASGRSNTGELFF. The CDR3 bases are TGTGCCAGTAGTATAGCTAGCGGGAGATCGAACACCGGGGAGCTGTTTTTT.

This chain uses TRBV5-4 with TRBJ1-4, with D possibly being TRBD1 (6 bases). Germline V lookup: CDR1 SGHNT, CDR2 YYREEE (reference sequence). The CDR3 is made up of 14 amino acids. Trimming removed 4 bases at V and 4 bases at J, with 11 bases between. The DNA for the CDR3 is TGTGCCAGCAGCCATGGACAGCGTAATGAAAAACTGTTTTTT. Protein product: CASSHGQRNEKLFF. Supplemented by reference TRBV5-4 and TRBJ1-4, the full variable domain reads ETGVTQSPTHLIKTRGQQVTLRCSSQSGHNTVSWYQQALGQGPQFIFQYYREEENGRGNFPPRFSGLQFPNYSSELNVNALELDDSALYLCASSHGQRNEKLFFGSGTQLSVL.

The genes are TRBV2 and TRBJ1-4; possibly TRBD1 for D (5 bases). This CDR3 is 15 amino acids long. In germline, CDR1 is SNHLY, CDR2 FYNNEI. V was trimmed by 11 bases and J by 0 bases, leaving 16 bases between them. The CDR3 region is CAGTPFLATNEKLFF. In DNA form, the CDR3 reads TGTGCCGGGACTCCTTTTCTGGCAACTAATGAAAAACTGTTTTTT.

The chain carries TRBV3-1 (or the pseudogene TRBV3-2) and TRBJ1-2; no reliable D call. CDR3 length equals 14 residues. V gave up 4 bases and J gave up 0 bases, with 9 bases separating them. CDR1 LGHDT and CDR2 YNNKEL come from the germline V gene (reference sequence). CDR3 loop: CASSRHTANYGYTF. The CDR3 DNA follows: TGTGCCAGCAGCCGACATACAGCTAACTATGGCTACACCTTC.

The CDR3, as DNA: TGTGCCATCAGTGAGTCGGAGGGGATCACTGAAGCTTTCTTT. Amino acid sequence: CAISESEGITEAFF. The chain carries TRBV10-3 and TRBJ1-1, with D perhaps matching TRBD1 (5 bases). Trimming removed 0 bases from V and 4 bases from J, with 9 bases in between. CDR3 length: 14 residues. From germline, CDR1 is ENHRY and CDR2 SYGVKD.

This clone appeared a few times. The gene calls are TRBV28 and TRBJ1-2; D is unresolved. V lost 4 bases and J lost 5, with 11 bases in between. This CDR3 region has 13 residues. CDR1 MDHEN and CDR2 SYDVKM come from the germline V gene. DNA of the CDR3: TGTGCCAGCAGTTCAGGAAACTTATATGGCTACACCTTC. Translated: CASSSGNLYGYTF.

The chain is built from TRBV28 and TRBJ2-3; 10 nucleotides align to TRBD2. Germline lookup yields CDR1 MDHEN and CDR2 SYDVKM. The CDR3 consists of 15 residues. With 4 bases clipped from V and 4 bases from J, the junction kept 5 bases outside the gene matches. This CDR3 reads CASSYSGRTADTQYF. Written as DNA, the CDR3 is TGTGCCAGCAGTTATAGCGGGAGGACCGCAGATACGCAGTATTTT.

The rearrangement links TRBV6-5 to TRBJ2-5; 7 bases align to TRBD2. This CDR3 has 15 amino acids. CDR1 is MNHEY and CDR2 is SVGAGI in the germline V gene. V shed 7 bases, J shed 4 bases, and the junction held 12 bases outside the gene matches. The CDR3 nucleotides read TGTGCCAGCAACCTCTCGGGGGGAAGGGGAGAGACCCAGTACTTC. The encoded protein is CASNLSGGRGETQYF.

The chain joins TRBV11-2 to TRBJ2-3; D gene uncertain. CDR1 SGHAT and CDR2 FQNNGV come from the germline V gene. The V and J ends lost 4 bases and 2 bases respectively, with 13 bases between them. The CDR3 has 15 amino acids. CDR3 sequence (DNA): TGTGCCAGCAGCTCGCTCCCGTGGGCCACAGATACGCAGTATTTT. Residues: CASSSLPWATDTQYF.